This T cell receptor (beta chain) stems from a study of T cell repertoires in cytomegalovirus infection. Study as a whole: Both a matching HLA type and CMV infection were indicated by public TCR beta signatures. Notes on the study in general: Cumulative frequency (of public TCR beta family members) identified carriers of CMV plus the relevant HLA. Ex vivo responses were dominated by HLA-C-restricted CMV-specific TCR beta clonotypes.

Points on this clonotype: Its antigen remains unknown.

CDR3 length: 14 amino acids. Per germline, CDR1 MNHEY and CDR2 SMNVEV (reference sequence). V lost 3 bases and J 4 bases, leaving 11 bases between the germline ends. TCRdb used MiXCR to reprocess the reads, holding one entry per CDR3 protein. The sample contains approximately 290,000 distinct CDR3 sequences, 20% to 30% of which appear only once. Sequencing input: PBMCs. This clonotype was obtained from a human donor in good health (CMV status not recorded). Some clones in this sample may be carry-over from other donors' samples. The rearrangement links TRBV27 to TRBJ2-3; perhaps TRBD2 as D (5 bases). CDR3 DNA: TGTGCCAGCAGTTTGGTGGGAGAGGCAGATACGCAGTATTTT. Translating it yields CASSLVGEADTQYF.